Listed below are T cell receptor beta chains from one sample, sequenced in a study of molecular identifiers for immune sequencing clone quantification. Each CDR3 protein gets one entry after TCRdb re-called the PCR reads with MiXCR. Here the sample spans under 650,000 distinct CDR3 sequences, about 20% being singletons. Source material: naive CD8+ T cells from blood, with Jurkat cell RNA spiked in. The source of these receptors is a human donor in good health. Some libraries in this study had Jurkat cell RNA spiked in. Both conserved end residues are part of each CDR3. The order of the fields is clone size, D gene, V gene, J gene, CDR3 DNA, CDR3 protein. A D gene is named only where the DNA matches it firmly. Rows may omit the clone size; those that give it use once, few, many or a size class.

many,NA,TRBV7-9,TRBJ2-7,TGTGCCAGCTCGTTGGGGATGACCTACGAGCAGTACTTC,CASSLGMTYEQYF
many,TRBD2,TRBV7-9,TRBJ2-5,TGTGCCAGCAGCTTATCTAGCGGGGGGGGGCAAGAGACCCAGTACTTC,CASSLSSGGGQETQYF
many,TRBD2,TRBV7-2,TRBJ2-3,TGTGCCAGCAGCTTAAACCCTAGCGGTAGAGATACGCAGTATTTT,CASSLNPSGRDTQYF
NA,NA,TRBV4-2,TRBJ2-5,TGTGCCAGCAGCCAAGGACTCCTGGGGGGAGAAACCCAGTACTTC,CASSQGLLGGETQYF
many,TRBD2,TRBV30,TRBJ2-3,TGTGCCTGGACCCTCCTAGCGGGGCGATTCACAGATACGCAGTATTTT,CAWTLLAGRFTDTQYF
many,TRBD1,TRBV4-3,TRBJ1-6,TGCGCCAGCAGCCAAGAGGGATATGGCAGGGGGATCGGTTCACCCCTCCACTTT,CASSQEGYGRGIGSPLHF
many,NA,TRBV13,TRBJ1-2,TGTGCCAGCAGCTTAAGGGACACGGATGGCTACACCTTC,CASSLRDTDGYTF
few,TRBD1,TRBV2,TRBJ1-2,TGTGCCAGCAGTGATTCGGTATCAGGGGGAATCTATGGCTACACCTTC,CASSDSVSGGIYGYTF
many,NA,TRBV29-1,TRBJ1-1,TGCAGCGTTGAGGGGGGTGAGACCACTGAAGCTTTCTTT,CSVEGGETTEAFF
many,NA,TRBV19,TRBJ1-1,TGTGCCACCCGAGCCGGGGGCGCTGAAGCTTTCTTT,CATRAGGAEAFF